A single sample is the source of the 20 T cell receptor beta chains below, sequenced in a study of regulatory T cells in long-lasting Graves disease. Library construction for TCR beta used iRepertoire HTBI primers and Arm-PCR of CDR3 regions. Each CDR3 protein is one row after TCRdb ran MiXCR on the multiplex PCR reads. The sample yields approximately 470,000 distinct CDR3 sequences, less than 25% seen once. Specified time point: persistent/refractory GD, antithyroid drugs over 5 years with positive TRAb. PBMC-derived RNA was used for the TCR library. Sequences were derived from peripheral blood mononuclear cells (PBMCs), sampled when the disease was refractory, from a patient treated with antithyroid drugs. The receptors derive from a female donor with Graves disease.

This clonotype showed up many times. The chain is built from TRBV20-1 and TRBJ1-1; D unclear. V lost 3 bases and J lost 6, with 8 bases in between. The CDR3 totals 11 residues. Per germline, CDR1 DFQATT and CDR2 SNEGSKA (reference sequence). This CDR3 reads CSASRTAEAFF. In DNA, the CDR3 is TGCAGTGCTAGTAGGACGGCTGAAGCTTTCTTT.

J is TRBJ2-2 and V is TRBV7-3; TRBD1 agrees at 7 bases. The CDR3 spans 15 residues. J gave up 6 bases and V 6 bases, and 10 bases lay outside the gene matches. In germline, CDR1 is SGHTA, CDR2 FQGTGA. This chain's CDR3 is CASSLTGVTAGELFF. The CDR3 DNA sequence: TGTGCCAGCAGTCTTACAGGGGTTACCGCCGGGGAGCTGTTTTTT.

V is TRBV19 and J is TRBJ1-2; 7 nucleotides agree with TRBD1. V was pared by 5 bases and J by 4 bases, with 4 bases of the junction left unmatched. This CDR3 has 13 amino acids. Germline V gene data show CDR1 as LNHDA and CDR2 as SQIVND (reference sequence). DNA for the CDR3: TGTGCCAGTAGTGAGGGGGCTTTCTATGGCTACACCTTC. Residues: CASSEGAFYGYTF.

This clonotype was picked up a small number of times. This chain links TRBV19 with TRBJ1-2; D is unclear. This CDR3 region has 15 residues. V was cut by 7 bases and J by 4 bases, with 19 bases left in between. Germline V gives CDR1 LNHDA, CDR2 SQIVND (reference sequence). CDR3 protein: CASTVRRPGSYGYTF. CDR3 in DNA: TGTGCCAGTACCGTCCGACGTCCAGGATCCTATGGCTACACCTTC.

In its sample, this clonotype was seen a few times. The V gene is TRBV27, the J gene TRBJ1-4; D not certain. The V end lost 6 bases, the J end lost 5 bases, and 19 bases lay between the germline ends. The length of the CDR3 is 16 residues. Germline values: CDR1 MNHEY, CDR2 SMNVEV (reference sequence). This CDR3 reads CASSSFPGIGNEKLFF. The CDR3 bases are TGTGCCAGCAGCTCTTTTCCCGGTATCGGAAATGAAAAACTGTTTTTT. The variable domain in full, with the rest retrieved from reference TRBV27 and TRBJ1-4, is EAQVTQNPRYLITVTGKKLTVTCSQNMNHEYMSWYRQDPGLGLRQIYYSMNVEVTDKGDVPEGYKVSRKEKRNFPLILESPSPNQTSLYFCASSSFPGIGNEKLFFGSGTQLSVL.

This clonotype was detected many times. This chain uses TRBV11-2 with TRBJ2-7; possible D gene TRBD1, 6 bases. This CDR3 comprises 16 residues. V was cut by 5 bases and J by 0 bases, with 17 bases left in between. CDR1 and CDR2 (germline): SGHAT, FQNNGV. In DNA form, the CDR3 reads TGTGCCAGCAGCCAGAAGGGGACAAAAAGCTCCTACGAGCAGTACTTC. Translation: CASSQKGTKSSYEQYF.

This clonotype was found a few times. The chain employs TRBV7-6 and TRBJ2-2; 8 nucleotides agree with TRBD2. The V segment lost 5 bases and the J segment 3 bases; nucleotides outside the gene matches: 8. The length of the CDR3 is 16 residues. Germline V gives CDR1 SGHVS, CDR2 FNYEAQ. The DNA of the CDR3 is TGTGCCAGCAGCCCCATAGCGGGAAGTTACACCGGGGAGCTGTTTTTT. It yields the protein CASSPIAGSYTGELFF.

The chain uses TRBV2 and TRBJ2-1, with D unresolved. This CDR3 spans 12 amino acids. CDR1 and CDR2 (germline): SNHLY, FYNNEI. The V end was cut by 6 bases, the J end by 10 bases, with 13 bases between. CDR3 DNA sequence: TGTGCCAGCAGATTGAGTTATATGGAGCAGTTCTTC. It specifies CASRLSYMEQFF.

The CDR3 is CATTGGPNQPQHF. In DNA form, the CDR3 reads TGTGCCACCACGGGGGGCCCCAATCAGCCCCAGCATTTT. The chain joins TRBV6-1 to TRBJ1-5; TRBD1 is a possible D gene (6 bases). Between the trimmed V and J ends, which lost 10 bases and 3 bases, there was a span of 13 bases. CDR3 length equals 13 residues. The germline gives CDR1 MNHNS, CDR2 SASEGT.

This clonotype has a count of ten or more. The chain carries TRBV27 and TRBJ1-2; 7 nucleotides agree with TRBD1. In germline, CDR1 is MNHEY, CDR2 SMNVEV (reference sequence). The V segment lost 5 bases and the J segment 5 bases; nucleotides outside the gene matches: 8. CDR3 size: 14 residues. CDR3: CASSPFRGKYGYTF. CDR3 nucleotide sequence: TGTGCCAGCAGTCCCTTCAGGGGGAAATATGGCTACACCTTC.

This clonotype was found many times. This chain connects TRBV2 to TRBJ2-7; TRBD1 is a possible D gene (6 bases). The CDR3 has 14 residues. Germline V gene lookup returns CDR1 SNHLY and CDR2 FYNNEI. The V end was cut by 7 bases, the J end by 7 bases, with 20 bases between. The CDR3 DNA follows: TGTGCCAGCAATCGGGCAGGGGCCCCAAGGGAGCAGTACTTC. This gives the protein CASNRAGAPREQYF. The full variable domain, rest sourced from reference TRBV2 and TRBJ2-7, is EPEVTQTPSHQVTQMGQEVILRCVPISNHLYFYWYRQILGQKVEFLVSFYNNEISEKSEIFDDQFSVERPDGSNFTLKIRSTKLEDSAMYFCASNRAGAPREQYFGPGTRLTVT.

This clonotype was seen at least ten times. The chain joins TRBV29-1 to TRBJ2-6; D might be TRBD1 (6 bases). The V end lost 4 bases, the J end lost 0 bases, and 7 bases lay between the germline ends. CDR3 length equals 14 residues. Germline lookup yields CDR1 SQVTM and CDR2 ANQGSEA. The CDR3 bases are TGCAGCGTTGCGGACAGCTCTGGGGCCAACGTCCTGACTTTC. Translation: CSVADSSGANVLTF.

The J gene is TRBJ2-5, the V gene TRBV25-1; D call uncertain. Germline CDR1 is MGHDK and CDR2 is SYGVNS. V lost 1 base, J lost 5 bases, and 17 bases lay in between. The CDR3 spans 16 residues. CDR3 nucleotides: TGTGCCAGCAGTGAATTTGGGCGGCGGCAGCAGGAGACCCAGTACTTC. Protein: CASSEFGRRQQETQYF.

This clonotype has a count of ten or more. The rearrangement uses TRBV7-9 and TRBJ1-1, with no clear D. Between the trimmed V and J ends, which lost 1 base and 2 bases, there was a span of 8 bases. The CDR3 contains 14 residues. Germline V lookup: CDR1 SEHNR, CDR2 FQNEAQ (reference sequence). The CDR3 DNA follows: TGTGCCAGCAGCTTAGTCGCTGTTAACACTGAAGCTTTCTTT. This codes for CASSLVAVNTEAFF.

This clonotype was recorded many times. The chain has TRBV28 and TRBJ2-7; 9 bases align to TRBD1. With V trimmed by 9 bases and J by 0 bases, 3 bases remained unmatched. Germline V lookup: CDR1 MDHEN, CDR2 SYDVKM. The CDR3 consists of 13 residues. CDR3 in DNA: TGTGCCAGTGACAGGGGGACCTCCTACGAGCAGTACTTC. Translation gives CASDRGTSYEQYF.

At least ten counts were recorded for this clonotype. The genes are TRBV10-3 and TRBJ1-2; D might be TRBD1 (5 bases). There are 13 residues in the CDR3. Germline V gene sequence: CDR1 ENHRY, CDR2 SYGVKD. With 2 bases removed from V and 4 bases from J, the gap between germline ends came to 8 bases. The CDR3 sequence is CAISEQGGYGYTF. The CDR3 DNA sequence: TGTGCCATCAGTGAGCAGGGCGGCTATGGCTACACCTTC.

In its sample, this clonotype was seen many times. This chain connects TRBV16 to TRBJ2-7, with a tentative D call TRBD2 (7 bases). Trimming pared 4 bases from V and 3 bases from J, leaving 13 bases between. The CDR3 extends over 14 amino acids. Germline CDR1 is KGHSY and CDR2 is FQNENV. The CDR3 DNA reads TGTGCCAGCAGCCCAATCGGGGGGCTCTACGAGCAGTACTTC. This sequence encodes CASSPIGGLYEQYF.

To note about this clonotype: This CDR3 fails to terminate in the conserved phenylalanine or tryptophan, so it likely reflects a read error. V and J are TRBV5-1 and TRBJ2-7; possibly TRBD1 for D (5 bases). This CDR3 comprises 14 residues. Germline CDR1 is SGHRS and CDR2 is YFSETQ. The V gene lost 4 bases and the J gene lost 0 bases, with 11 bases spanning the gap. CDR3 in amino acids: CASSTRTPSYEQYI. The CDR3 DNA sequence: TGCGCCAGCAGCACCCGGACACCCTCCTACGAGCAGTACATC.

The sample holds many counts of this clonotype. The chain recombines TRBV19 with TRBJ1-2; maybe TRBD1 (5 bases). V gave up 5 bases and J gave up 3 bases, with 28 bases separating them. CDR1 and CDR2 from the germline V gene are LNHDA and SQIVND (reference sequence). The CDR3 is 19 amino acids. The CDR3 here is CASSQGSTGFLFWDYGYTF. CDR3 in DNA: TGTGCCAGTAGTCAGGGATCCACAGGATTTCTCTTTTGGGACTATGGCTACACCTTC. The whole variable domain, filled in from reference TRBV19 and TRBJ1-2, reads DGGITQSPKYLFRKEGQNVTLSCEQNLNHDAMYWYRQDPGQGLRLIYYSQIVNDFQKGDIAEGYSVSREKKESFPLTVTSAQKNPTAFYLCASSQGSTGFLFWDYGYTFGSGTRLTVV.

This rearrangement joins TRBV5-1 to TRBJ1-3; the D gene is possibly TRBD1 (5 bases). The CDR3 consists of 16 residues. The V end was cut by 2 bases, the J end by 0 bases, with 12 bases between. The germline V gene has CDR1 SGHRS and CDR2 YFSETQ. The CDR3 reads CASSFHDSSSGNTIYF. The CDR3 DNA reads as TGCGCCAGCAGCTTCCACGACAGTAGCTCTGGAAACACCATATATTTT.